This T cell receptor beta chain derives from a study of cytomegalovirus exposure and HLA in healthy donors. The PCR was carried out with 60 Vbeta primers and 13 Jbeta primers. The repertoire was sequenced with immunoSEQ multiplex PCR; TCRdb's copy has only in-frame clones and lacks some. This table holds about 200,000 clones, 75% to 85% found once. Notes on the study in general: Across all donors, roughly uniform sequencing depth was an assumption of the presence/absence analyses. CMV serostatus was the sole immune exposure information available.

Of note for this clone: Its specificity is not known.

The V gene lost 3 bases and the J gene lost 1 base, with 14 bases spanning the gap. From germline, CDR1 is SGHAT and CDR2 FQNNGV. The CDR3 loop spans 16 amino acids. The source is a girl aged 10 to 17 in good health and CMV-seropositive. Sequencing was performed on PBMCs. The gene calls are TRBV11-2 and TRBJ2-3; tentatively, D is TRBD2 (5 bases). The CDR3 nucleotides are TGTGCCAGCAGCTTCCCACCCAGCGGCCGCACAGATACGCAGTATTTT. It specifies CASSFPPSGRTDTQYF.